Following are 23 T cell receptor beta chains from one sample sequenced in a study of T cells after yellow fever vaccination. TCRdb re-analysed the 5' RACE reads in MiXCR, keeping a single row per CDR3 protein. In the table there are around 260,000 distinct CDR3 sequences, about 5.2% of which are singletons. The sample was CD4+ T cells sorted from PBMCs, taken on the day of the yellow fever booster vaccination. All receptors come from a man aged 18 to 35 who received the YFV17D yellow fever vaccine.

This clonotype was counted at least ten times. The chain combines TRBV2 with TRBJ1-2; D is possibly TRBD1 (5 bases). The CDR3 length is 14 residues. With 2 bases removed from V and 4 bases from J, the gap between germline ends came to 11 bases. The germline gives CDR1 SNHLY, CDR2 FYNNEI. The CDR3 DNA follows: TGTGCCAGCAGTGAACAGGGAGGAGCCTATGGCTACACCTTC. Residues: CASSEQGGAYGYTF.

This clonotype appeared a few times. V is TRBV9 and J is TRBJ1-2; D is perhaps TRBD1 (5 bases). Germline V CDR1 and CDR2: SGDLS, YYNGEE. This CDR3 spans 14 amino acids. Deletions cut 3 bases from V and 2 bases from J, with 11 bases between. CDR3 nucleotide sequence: TGTGCCAGCAGCGACGGACAACCCAACTATGGCTACACCTTC. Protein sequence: CASSDGQPNYGYTF.

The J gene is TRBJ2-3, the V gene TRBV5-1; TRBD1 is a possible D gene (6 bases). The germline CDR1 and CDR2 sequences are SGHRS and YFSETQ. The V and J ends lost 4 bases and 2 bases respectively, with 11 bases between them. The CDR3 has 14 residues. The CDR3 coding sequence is TGCGCCAGCAGCATACAGGGAGTCACAGATACGCAGTATTTT. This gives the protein CASSIQGVTDTQYF.

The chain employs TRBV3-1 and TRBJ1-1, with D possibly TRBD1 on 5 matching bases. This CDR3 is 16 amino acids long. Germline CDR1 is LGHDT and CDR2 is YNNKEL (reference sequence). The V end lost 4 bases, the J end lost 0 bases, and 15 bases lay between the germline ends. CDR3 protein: CASSLGGGAVNTEAFF. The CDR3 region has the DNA TGTGCCAGCAGCCTCGGGGGAGGGGCGGTGAACACTGAAGCTTTCTTT.

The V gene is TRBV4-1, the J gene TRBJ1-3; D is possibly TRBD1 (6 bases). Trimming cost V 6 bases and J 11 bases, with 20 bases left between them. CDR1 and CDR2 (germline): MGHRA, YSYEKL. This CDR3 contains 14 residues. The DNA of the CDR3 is TGCGCCAGCAGGGAAACCCTGACCGGGGGCCCCATATATTTT. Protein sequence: CASRETLTGGPIYF.

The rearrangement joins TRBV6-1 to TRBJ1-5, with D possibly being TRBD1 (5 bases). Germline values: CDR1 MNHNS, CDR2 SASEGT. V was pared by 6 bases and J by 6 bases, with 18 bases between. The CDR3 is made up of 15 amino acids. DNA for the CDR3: TGTGCCAGCAGATTTCGGGGGGGGGGGAGTCAGCCCCAGCATTTT. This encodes CASRFRGGGSQPQHF.

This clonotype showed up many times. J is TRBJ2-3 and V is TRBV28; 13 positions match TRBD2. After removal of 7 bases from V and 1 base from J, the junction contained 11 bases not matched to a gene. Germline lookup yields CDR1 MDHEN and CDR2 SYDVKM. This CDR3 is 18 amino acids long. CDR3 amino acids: CASMRRPGLAGRTDTQYF. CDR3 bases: TGTGCCAGCATGAGGAGACCGGGACTAGCGGGGCGCACAGATACGCAGTATTTT.

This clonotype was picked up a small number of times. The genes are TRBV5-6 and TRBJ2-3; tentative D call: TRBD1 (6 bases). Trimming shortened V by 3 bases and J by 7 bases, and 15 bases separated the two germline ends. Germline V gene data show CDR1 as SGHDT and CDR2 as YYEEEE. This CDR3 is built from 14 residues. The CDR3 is CASSSSQGSNTQYF. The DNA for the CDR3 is TGTGCCAGCAGCTCCTCACAGGGCTCGAATACGCAGTATTTT.

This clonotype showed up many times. The DNA of the CDR3 is TGTGCCAGCAGCTTTGGCGGGGGGGAGCTGTTTTTT. Its protein product is CASSFGGGELFF. This rearrangement joins TRBV5-6 to TRBJ2-2; D is possibly TRBD2 (5 bases). CDR3 length equals 12 residues. CDR1 is SGHDT, CDR2 YYEEEE, per germline. The ends were cut back, 2 bases at V and 8 bases at J, with 7 bases in the middle. The whole variable domain, filled in from reference TRBV5-6 and TRBJ2-2, reads DAGVTQSPTHLIKTRGQQVTLRCSPKSGHDTVSWYQQALGQGPQFIFQYYEEEERQRGNFPDRFSGHQFPNYSSELNVNALLLGDSALYLCASSFGGGELFFGEGSRLTVL.

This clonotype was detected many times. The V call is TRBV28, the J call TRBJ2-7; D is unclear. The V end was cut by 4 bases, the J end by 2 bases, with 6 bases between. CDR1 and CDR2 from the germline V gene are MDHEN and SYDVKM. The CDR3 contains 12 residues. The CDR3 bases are TGTGCCAGCAGTTCCCCCGCCTACGAGCAGTACGTC. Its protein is CASSSPAYEQYV.

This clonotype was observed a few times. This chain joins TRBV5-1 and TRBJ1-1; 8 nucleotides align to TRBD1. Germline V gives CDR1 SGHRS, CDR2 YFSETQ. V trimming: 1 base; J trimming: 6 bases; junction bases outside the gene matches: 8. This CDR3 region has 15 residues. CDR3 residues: CASSLIGQGVAEAFF. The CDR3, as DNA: TGCGCCAGCAGCTTGATCGGACAGGGTGTAGCTGAAGCTTTCTTT.

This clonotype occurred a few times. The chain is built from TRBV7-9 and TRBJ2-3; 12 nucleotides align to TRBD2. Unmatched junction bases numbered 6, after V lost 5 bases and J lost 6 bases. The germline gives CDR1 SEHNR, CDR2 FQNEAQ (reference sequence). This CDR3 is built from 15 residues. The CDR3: CASSRLAGVGDTQYF. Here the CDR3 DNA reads TGTGCCAGCAGCCGACTAGCGGGGGTGGGGGATACGCAGTATTTT.

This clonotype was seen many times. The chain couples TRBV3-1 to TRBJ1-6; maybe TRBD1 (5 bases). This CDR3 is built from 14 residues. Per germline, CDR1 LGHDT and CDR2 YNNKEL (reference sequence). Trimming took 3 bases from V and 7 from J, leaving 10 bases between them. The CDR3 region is CASSHPEGNSPLHF. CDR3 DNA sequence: TGTGCCAGCAGCCACCCCGAGGGGAATTCACCCCTCCACTTT.

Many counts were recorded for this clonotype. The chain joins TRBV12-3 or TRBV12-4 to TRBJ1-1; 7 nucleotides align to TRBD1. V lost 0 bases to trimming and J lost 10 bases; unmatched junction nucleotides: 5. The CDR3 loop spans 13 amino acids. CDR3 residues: CASSLAEGGPAFF. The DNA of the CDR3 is TGTGCCAGCAGTTTAGCTGAAGGGGGCCCAGCTTTCTTT.

The CDR3 coding sequence is TGTGCCAGCAGCTTTTTCCGTTCACCCCTCCACTTT. It is translated as CASSFFRSPLHF. The chain carries TRBV5-4 and TRBJ1-6; no reliable D call. Germline values: CDR1 SGHNT, CDR2 YYREEE (reference sequence). V dropped 2 bases and J dropped 9 bases, with 6 bases sitting between them. The CDR3 loop spans 12 amino acids.

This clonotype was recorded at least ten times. Here the CDR3 reads CASSQEAGSNNSPLHF. The CDR3 DNA sequence: TGTGCCAGCAGCCAAGAGGCGGGATCCAATAATTCACCCCTCCACTTT. The V gene is TRBV4-2, the J gene TRBJ1-6; D is unclear. CDR1 LGHNA and CDR2 YNFKEQ come from the germline V gene. Trimming removed 0 bases from V and 5 bases from J, with 11 bases in between. This CDR3 is built from 16 residues.

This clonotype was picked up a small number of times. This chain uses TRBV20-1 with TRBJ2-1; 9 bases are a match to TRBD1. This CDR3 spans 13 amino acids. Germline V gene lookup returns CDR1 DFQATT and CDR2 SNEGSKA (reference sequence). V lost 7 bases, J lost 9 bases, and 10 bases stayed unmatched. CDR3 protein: CSVSGQGFIEQFF. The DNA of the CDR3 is TGCAGTGTTTCGGGACAGGGATTTATTGAGCAGTTCTTC.

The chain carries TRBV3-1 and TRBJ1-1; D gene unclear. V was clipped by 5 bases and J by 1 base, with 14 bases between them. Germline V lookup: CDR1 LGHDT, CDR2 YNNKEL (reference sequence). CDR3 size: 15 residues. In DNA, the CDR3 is TGTGCCAGCAGCAAATGGGGAACTGAGAACACTGAAGCTTTCTTT. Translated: CASSKWGTENTEAFF. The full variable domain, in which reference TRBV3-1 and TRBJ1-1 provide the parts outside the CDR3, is DTAVSQTPKYLVTQMGNDKSIKCEQNLGHDTMYWYKQDSKKFLKIMFSYNNKELIINETVPNRFSPKSPDKAHLNLHINSLELGDSAVYFCASSKWGTENTEAFFGQGTRLTVV.

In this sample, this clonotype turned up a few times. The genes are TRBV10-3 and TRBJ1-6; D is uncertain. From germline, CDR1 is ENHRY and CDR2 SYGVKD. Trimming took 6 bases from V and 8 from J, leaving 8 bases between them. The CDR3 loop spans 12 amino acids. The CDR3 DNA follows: TGTGCCATCAGAGCAGGTGATTCACCCCTCCACTTT. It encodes CAIRAGDSPLHF.

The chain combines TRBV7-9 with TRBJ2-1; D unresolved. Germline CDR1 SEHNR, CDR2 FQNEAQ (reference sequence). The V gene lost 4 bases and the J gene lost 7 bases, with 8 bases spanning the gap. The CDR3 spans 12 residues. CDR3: CASSSVTNEQFF. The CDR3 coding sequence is TGTGCCAGCAGCTCTGTGACTAATGAGCAGTTCTTC.

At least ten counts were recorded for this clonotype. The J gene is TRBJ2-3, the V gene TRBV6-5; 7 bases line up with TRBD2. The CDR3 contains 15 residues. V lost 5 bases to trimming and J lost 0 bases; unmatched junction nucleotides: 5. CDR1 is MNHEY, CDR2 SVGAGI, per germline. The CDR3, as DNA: TGTGCCAGCAGTCCAAGCGGGGAGAGCACAGATACGCAGTATTTT. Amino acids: CASSPSGESTDTQYF.

The CDR3 region has the DNA TGTGCCAGCGAGAGGCTAGGGGGGAACACCGGGGAGCTGTTTTTT. Translated, it gives CASERLGGNTGELFF. This chain connects TRBV6-1 to TRBJ2-2, with D tentatively TRBD1 (6 bases). Germline V gene sequence: CDR1 MNHNS, CDR2 SASEGT. V was pared by 8 bases and J by 1 base, with 14 bases between. This CDR3 region has 15 residues.

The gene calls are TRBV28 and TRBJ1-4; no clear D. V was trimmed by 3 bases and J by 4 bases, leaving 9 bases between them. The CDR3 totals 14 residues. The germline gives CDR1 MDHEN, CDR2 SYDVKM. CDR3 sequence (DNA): TGTGCCAGCAGTTTGGTTAGTCATAATGAAAAACTGTTTTTT. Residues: CASSLVSHNEKLFF. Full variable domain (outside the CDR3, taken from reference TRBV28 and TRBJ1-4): DVKVTQSSRYLVKRTGEKVFLECVQDMDHENMFWYRQDPGLGLRLIYFSYDVKMKEKGDIPEGYSVSREKKERFSLILESASTNQTSMYLCASSLVSHNEKLFFGSGTQLSVL.